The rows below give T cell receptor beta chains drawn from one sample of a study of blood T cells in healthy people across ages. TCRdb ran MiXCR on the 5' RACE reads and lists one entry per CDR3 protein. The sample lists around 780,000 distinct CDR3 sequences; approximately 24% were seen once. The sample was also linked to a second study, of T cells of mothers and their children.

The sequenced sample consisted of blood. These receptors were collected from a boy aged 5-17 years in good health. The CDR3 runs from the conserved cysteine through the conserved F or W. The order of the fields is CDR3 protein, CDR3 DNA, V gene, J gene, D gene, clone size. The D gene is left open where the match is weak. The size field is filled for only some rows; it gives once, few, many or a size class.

CDR3aa: CASSSGTGKSYNSPLHF
CDR3nt: TGTGCCAGCAGCTCCGGGACAGGCAAGTCCTATAATTCACCCCTCCACTTT
v_gene: TRBV7-9
j_gene: TRBJ1-6
d_gene: TRBD1
abundance: NA

CDR3aa: CSVGSAGQGYTF
CDR3nt: TGCAGCGTTGGGTCGGCAGGGCAAGGCTACACCTTC
v_gene: TRBV29-1
j_gene: TRBJ1-2
d_gene: NA
abundance: few

CDR3aa: CASSVGGTDDSPLHF
CDR3nt: TGTGCCAGCAGCGTAGGGGGGACAGACGATTCACCCCTCCACTTT
v_gene: TRBV9
j_gene: TRBJ1-6
d_gene: TRBD1
abundance: NA

CDR3aa: CASSQEGGRLAYEQYF
CDR3nt: TGCGCCAGCAGCCAAGAGGGGGGCAGACTAGCGTACGAGCAGTACTTC
v_gene: TRBV4-1
j_gene: TRBJ2-7
d_gene: TRBD2
abundance: NA

CDR3aa: CASSLAGQGAGGYTF
CDR3nt: TGTGCCAGCAGCTTGGCCGGACAGGGGGCGGGTGGCTACACCTTC
v_gene: TRBV5-5
j_gene: TRBJ1-2
d_gene: TRBD1
abundance: NA

CDR3aa: CASSLDGLMGWQFF
CDR3nt: TGTGCCAGCAGTTTAGATGGCCTAATGGGGTGGCAGTTCTTC
v_gene: TRBV12-3/TRBV12-4
j_gene: TRBJ2-1
d_gene: NA
abundance: NA

CDR3aa: CSVGGNNQPQHF
CDR3nt: TGCAGCGTAGGGGGAAACAATCAGCCCCAGCATTTT
v_gene: TRBV29-1
j_gene: TRBJ1-5
d_gene: NA
abundance: NA

CDR3aa: CASIRVPDRPQNTEAFF
CDR3nt: TGTGCCAGCATTCGAGTCCCTGACAGACCCCAGAACACTGAAGCTTTCTTT
v_gene: TRBV7-8
j_gene: TRBJ1-1
d_gene: NA
abundance: NA

CDR3aa: CASSYSQRGDNEQFF
CDR3nt: TGTGCCAGCAGTTACTCCCAGCGGGGAGACAATGAGCAGTTCTTC
v_gene: TRBV6-6
j_gene: TRBJ2-1
d_gene: TRBD2
abundance: few

CDR3aa: CASSRAQGNIQYF
CDR3nt: TGCGCCAGCAGTCGGGCCCAGGGAAACATTCAGTACTTC
v_gene: TRBV10-2
j_gene: TRBJ2-4
d_gene: NA
abundance: few

CDR3aa: CASAGGEMQPQHF
CDR3nt: TGTGCCAGCGCGGGGGGGGAAATGCAGCCCCAGCATTTT
v_gene: TRBV12-3/TRBV12-4
j_gene: TRBJ1-5
d_gene: NA
abundance: NA

CDR3aa: CASSPDGLLGISYNEQFF
CDR3nt: TGCGCCAGCAGCCCGGACGGACTGTTGGGGATTTCCTACAATGAGCAGTTCTTC
v_gene: TRBV5-1
j_gene: TRBJ2-1
d_gene: NA
abundance: NA

CDR3aa: CASLSNYEQYF
CDR3nt: TGTGCCAGCCTGTCCAACTACGAGCAGTACTTC
v_gene: TRBV28
j_gene: TRBJ2-7
d_gene: NA
abundance: NA

CDR3aa: CARRLRGTGELFF
CDR3nt: TGTGCCCGGCGGCTGCGAGGCACCGGGGAGCTGTTTTTT
v_gene: TRBV2
j_gene: TRBJ2-2
d_gene: NA
abundance: few

CDR3aa: CASSIGGRTNEQFF
CDR3nt: TGTGCCAGTAGTATTGGGGGCAGGACAAATGAGCAGTTCTTC
v_gene: TRBV19
j_gene: TRBJ2-1
d_gene: NA
abundance: many

CDR3aa: CASSFGGYVNTEAFF
CDR3nt: TGTGCCAGCAGCTTCGGGGGATACGTGAACACTGAAGCTTTCTTT
v_gene: TRBV7-9
j_gene: TRBJ1-1
d_gene: NA
abundance: few

CDR3aa: CAARKEGADTQYF
CDR3nt: TGTGCCGCAAGGAAGGAGGGCGCAGATACGCAGTATTTT
v_gene: TRBV10-3
j_gene: TRBJ2-3
d_gene: NA
abundance: few

CDR3aa: CASSLRTGWGTEAFF
CDR3nt: TGTGCCAGCAGCTTACGTACAGGGTGGGGCACTGAAGCTTTCTTT
v_gene: TRBV11-2
j_gene: TRBJ1-1
d_gene: NA
abundance: few

CDR3aa: CASSADRGHGYGYTF
CDR3nt: TGCGCCAGCAGCGCCGACAGGGGACATGGCTATGGCTACACCTTC
v_gene: TRBV5-1
j_gene: TRBJ1-2
d_gene: TRBD1
abundance: NA

CDR3aa: CASRGRGSPLHF
CDR3nt: TGTGCCAGCCGGGGACGGGGGTCACCCCTCCACTTT
v_gene: TRBV12-3/TRBV12-4
j_gene: TRBJ1-6
d_gene: NA
abundance: NA

CDR3aa: CASSFNGLTNEKLFF
CDR3nt: TGCGCCAGCAGCTTCAACGGACTAACCAATGAAAAACTGTTTTTT
v_gene: TRBV4-1
j_gene: TRBJ1-4
d_gene: NA
abundance: NA

CDR3aa: CASSQDAGTRNEKLFF
CDR3nt: TGCGCCAGCAGCCAAGATGCGGGGACCAGAAATGAAAAACTGTTTTTT
v_gene: TRBV4-1
j_gene: TRBJ1-4
d_gene: NA
abundance: many

CDR3aa: CASSPPQAPNTEAFF
CDR3nt: TGCGCCAGCAGCCCACCACAAGCTCCGAACACTGAAGCTTTCTTT
v_gene: TRBV5-1
j_gene: TRBJ1-1
d_gene: NA
abundance: few

CDR3aa: CSVLRMGRFEDTQYF
CDR3nt: TGCAGCGTTCTTAGGATGGGAAGGTTCGAAGATACGCAGTATTTT
v_gene: TRBV29-1
j_gene: TRBJ2-3
d_gene: NA
abundance: few

CDR3aa: CASSQGGEAYEQYF
CDR3nt: TGTGCCAGCAGCCAAGGCGGGGAAGCCTACGAGCAGTACTTC
v_gene: TRBV4-2
j_gene: TRBJ2-7
d_gene: NA
abundance: NA

CDR3aa: CSVEPQGGSGANVLTF
CDR3nt: TGCAGCGTTGAGCCACAGGGAGGCTCTGGGGCCAACGTCCTGACTTTC
v_gene: TRBV29-1
j_gene: TRBJ2-6
d_gene: NA
abundance: few

CDR3aa: CSASGPGYQETQYF
CDR3nt: TGCAGTGCTAGTGGTCCCGGGTACCAAGAGACCCAGTACTTC
v_gene: TRBV20-1
j_gene: TRBJ2-5
d_gene: NA
abundance: few

CDR3aa: CATVQWGTPGANVLTF
CDR3nt: TGTGCCACCGTGCAGTGGGGGACCCCTGGGGCCAACGTCCTGACTTTC
v_gene: TRBV21-1
j_gene: TRBJ2-6
d_gene: NA
abundance: NA

CDR3aa: CASSNQAGDTEAFF
CDR3nt: TGTGCCAGCAGTAATCAGGCCGGGGACACTGAAGCTTTCTTT
v_gene: TRBV6-6
j_gene: TRBJ1-1
d_gene: NA
abundance: NA

CDR3aa: CASSPLAMGNGADTQYF
CDR3nt: TGTGCCAGCAGCCCCCTCGCGATGGGGAACGGCGCAGATACGCAGTATTTT
v_gene: TRBV4-2
j_gene: TRBJ2-3
d_gene: NA
abundance: NA

CDR3aa: CASSRSRANYGYTF
CDR3nt: TGTGCCAGCAGTAGGAGCAGGGCCAACTATGGCTACACCTTC
v_gene: TRBV7-2
j_gene: TRBJ1-2
d_gene: NA
abundance: NA

CDR3aa: CASIPRGANALTF
CDR3nt: TGTGCCAGCATCCCAAGAGGGGCCAACGCCCTGACTTTC
v_gene: TRBV28
j_gene: TRBJ2-6
d_gene: NA
abundance: NA

CDR3aa: CASSLDRDRGLANEKLFF
CDR3nt: TGCGCCAGCAGCTTGGACCGGGACAGGGGACTTGCTAATGAAAAACTGTTTTTT
v_gene: TRBV5-1
j_gene: TRBJ1-4
d_gene: TRBD1
abundance: NA

CDR3aa: CSARGDGSFTGTQYF
CDR3nt: TGCAGTGCTAGAGGAGACGGGTCCTTCACAGGTACGCAGTATTTT
v_gene: TRBV20-1
j_gene: TRBJ2-3
d_gene: NA
abundance: few

CDR3aa: CASSPGTGHQPQHF
CDR3nt: TGTGCCAGCAGTCCCGGGACAGGCCATCAGCCCCAGCATTTT
v_gene: TRBV6-1
j_gene: TRBJ1-5
d_gene: TRBD1
abundance: NA